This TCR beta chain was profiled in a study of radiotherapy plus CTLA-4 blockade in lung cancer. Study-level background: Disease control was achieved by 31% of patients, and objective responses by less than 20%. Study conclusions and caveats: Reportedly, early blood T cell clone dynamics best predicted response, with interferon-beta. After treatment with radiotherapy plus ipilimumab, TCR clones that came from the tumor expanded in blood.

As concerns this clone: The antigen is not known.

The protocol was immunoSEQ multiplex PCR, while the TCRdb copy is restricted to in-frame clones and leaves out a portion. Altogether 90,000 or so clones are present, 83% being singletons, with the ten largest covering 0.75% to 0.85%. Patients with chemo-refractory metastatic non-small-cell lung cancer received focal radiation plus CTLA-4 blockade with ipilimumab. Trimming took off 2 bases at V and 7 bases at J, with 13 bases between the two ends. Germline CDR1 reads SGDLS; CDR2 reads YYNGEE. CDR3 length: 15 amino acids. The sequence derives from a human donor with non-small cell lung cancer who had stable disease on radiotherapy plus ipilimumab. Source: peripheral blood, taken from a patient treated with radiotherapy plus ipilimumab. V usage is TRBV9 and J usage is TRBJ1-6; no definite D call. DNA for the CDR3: TGTGCCAGCAGCGTTTATGGGCCTGACAATTCACCCCTCCACTTT. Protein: CASSVYGPDNSPLHF.